This TCR beta chain was documented in a study of T cells in Graves' hyperthyroidism and ophthalmopathy (dated by TCRdb to between 2018 and 2021). Background on the whole study: Peripheral blood samples were taken at the time of initial diagnosis, prior to any treatment. TCR Vbeta CDR3 sequencing of 130 to 150 peripheral blood samples (over 40 ophthalmopathy, 70 to 85 hyperthyroidism and roughly 17 progressor patients) is reported in the paper. Following sampling, methimazole starting at 30 mg daily was given to hyperthyroidism patients, and high-dose intravenous methylprednisolone was given to ophthalmopathy patients. Thyroid tissue and blood T-cell repertoires from six Graves' hyperthyroidism patients were also compared in the study. Whether ophthalmopathy could be predicted prospectively was tested in an independent validation cohort made up of under 20 hyperthyroidism patients plus 17 patients who later progressed to ophthalmopathy. To identify TCR V-J signatures that set the groups apart, the researchers used a discovery cohort of about a hundred patients, made up of 43 with Graves' ophthalmopathy and 57 with stable Graves' hyperthyroidism. The 90 to 100 discovery patients were randomly split 7:3 into training and test sets.

This clonotype was counted ten times or more. Its antigen has not been determined. Per-base quality was not reported, and no clone a single base away is much larger than it. Hyperthyroidism patients were aged 18 to 65 years and newly diagnosed, with disease duration of less than 2 months. The study excluded patients with uncontrolled infections, other autoimmune diseases, pregnancy or lactation. Clinical symptoms, serum thyroxine and TRAb, thyroid ultrasound, and orbital computed tomography formed the basis for the diagnoses. For progressor patients, blood was drawn at the first diagnosis of hyperthyroidism, before any ophthalmopathy symptoms had appeared. PBMCs were separated from around 9.1 ml of fresh peripheral blood using Ficoll-Paque density gradient centrifugation. Progressor patients were initially diagnosed with Graves' hyperthyroidism and developed ophthalmopathy during follow-up. Total RNA was extracted using Trizol reagent, and RNA quality was assessed on an Agilent 2100 Bioanalyzer.

The study at large found these results: No statistical method was used to fix the sample size in advance, and group allocation was not hidden from the investigators. In validation, the model predicted progression to ophthalmopathy a median of 6.5 months before onset, with about 64% sensitivity and almost 75% specificity. Most expanded thyroid clonotypes (frequency above 0.001) were also detected in blood, suggesting blood repertoires may reflect thyroid immune responses. In cross-validation, a model built on a 13 V-J signature told ophthalmopathy apart from stable hyperthyroidism with approximately 90% sensitivity and around 83% specificity, and in testing the same model reached 80%/75%.

The TCR beta CDR3 regions were amplified from RNA transcripts. The first round of RT-PCR for the TCR CDR3 was performed with the HTBI primer set and the Qiagen OneStep RT-PCR kit. The libraries were constructed in a second round of multiplex PCR and then size-selected and purified. Sequencing of the libraries was done on an Illumina HiSeq2000 using paired-end 100 bp reads. The authors' pipeline ran thus. SOAPnuke was used to process the raw data, with reads discarded if the reads contained adapters or uncalled bases, had a mean Phred below 15, or lacked an exact constant-primer or identifier match. COPE v1.2.5 was used to merge the high-quality paired reads, and each unique nucleotide sequence was defined as a clonotype. MiTCR v1.1 was used to align the clonotypes against IMGT TRBV, TRBD and TRBJ reference segments. The analysis included only V-J combinations with a frequency above 0.0001, which together covered roughly 99% of the repertoires. A TCS score was defined as the ratio of F50 (clonal expansion) to E x V (chaos), with BLOSUM62-based TCRdist applied between CDR3 peptides within each V-J. Welch's t-statistics and random forest reduced roughly 530 V-J features to fewer than 15, which were used in a naive Bayes classifier (R e1071). The public reads were run again by TCRdb, first through fastp at Q25 and then through MiXCR, and only productive beta chains were kept. Entries that share a CDR3 protein sequence are merged under the most common genes and DNA. Clone size and V and J calls follow TCRdb, not the original study. The sample contains some 600,000 distinct CDR3 sequences, around 13% of them found a single time. Clones ranked in the top ten supply 4.5% to 6% of the sample.

This TCR was recovered from a woman between 25 and 40 years old with Graves' hyperthyroidism that later progressed to Graves' ophthalmopathy. The specimen was blood.

The DNA reads as follows: TGTGCCAGCTGCCTGGAGGACAAAACTGAAGCTTTCTTT. It codes for CASCLEDKTEAFF. The rearranged chain carries TRBV2 and TRBJ1-1; TRBD1 is a possible D gene, resting on 5 matching bases. As encoded in the germline V gene, CDR1 is SNHLY while CDR2 is FYNNEI. Cut back by 8 bases and 5 bases, the V and J ends lie 15 bases apart. The CDR3 runs 13 amino acids, cysteine and phenylalanine included. Only CDR3 DNA remains: 39 bases, in frame from the first base.